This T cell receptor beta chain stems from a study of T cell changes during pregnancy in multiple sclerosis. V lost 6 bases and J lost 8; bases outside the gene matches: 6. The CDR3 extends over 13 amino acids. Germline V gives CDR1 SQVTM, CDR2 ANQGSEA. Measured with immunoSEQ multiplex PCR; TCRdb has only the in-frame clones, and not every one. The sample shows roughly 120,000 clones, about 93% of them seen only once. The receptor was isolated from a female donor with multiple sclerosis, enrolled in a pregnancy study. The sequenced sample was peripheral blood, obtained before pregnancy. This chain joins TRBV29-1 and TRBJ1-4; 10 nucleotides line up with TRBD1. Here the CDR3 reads CSVGDRGREKLFF. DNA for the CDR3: TGCAGCGTGGGGGACAGGGGACGGGAAAAACTGTTTTTT.